This T cell receptor beta chain was sequenced for a study of shared clonotypes between healthy human individuals. Profiled with immunoSEQ multiplex PCR; TCRdb holds only in-frame clones, not every one. The sample lists some 1.5 million clones, 95% to 99% seen once, with about 0.42% in the top ten. Per germline, CDR1 GTSNPN and CDR2 SVGIG (reference sequence). The CDR3 runs to 13 residues. Trimming cost V 5 bases and J 5 bases; bases outside gene matches: 9. The V call is TRBV30, the J call TRBJ2-7, with 7 bases fitting TRBD1. Specimen: naive CD4+ T cells sorted from blood. Documented subset: CD45RA+ positively selected. This receptor was obtained from a man aged 30 to 45 in good health. Here the CDR3 DNA reads TGTGCCTGGGTCGGGACAGCATACAACGAGCAGTACTTC. Protein product: CAWVGTAYNEQYF.